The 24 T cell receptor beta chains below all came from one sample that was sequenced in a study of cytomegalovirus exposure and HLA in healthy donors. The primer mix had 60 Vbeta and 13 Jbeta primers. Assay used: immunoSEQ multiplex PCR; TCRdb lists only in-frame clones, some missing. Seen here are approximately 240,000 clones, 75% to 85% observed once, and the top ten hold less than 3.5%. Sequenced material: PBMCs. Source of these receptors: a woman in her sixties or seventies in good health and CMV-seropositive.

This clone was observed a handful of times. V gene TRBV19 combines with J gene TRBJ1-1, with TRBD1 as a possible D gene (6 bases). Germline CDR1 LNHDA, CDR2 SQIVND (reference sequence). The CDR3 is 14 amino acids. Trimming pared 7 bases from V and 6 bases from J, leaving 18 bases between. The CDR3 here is CASIPRGASAEAFF. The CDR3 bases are TGTGCCAGTATTCCACGGGGGGCGTCGGCTGAAGCTTTCTTT.

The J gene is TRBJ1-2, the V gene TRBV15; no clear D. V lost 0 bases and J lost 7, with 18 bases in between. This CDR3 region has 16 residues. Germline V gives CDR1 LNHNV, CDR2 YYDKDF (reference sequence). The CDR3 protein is CATSRDGGQTGGGYTF. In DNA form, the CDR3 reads TGTGCCACCAGCAGAGATGGCGGCCAAACGGGAGGTGGCTACACCTTC.

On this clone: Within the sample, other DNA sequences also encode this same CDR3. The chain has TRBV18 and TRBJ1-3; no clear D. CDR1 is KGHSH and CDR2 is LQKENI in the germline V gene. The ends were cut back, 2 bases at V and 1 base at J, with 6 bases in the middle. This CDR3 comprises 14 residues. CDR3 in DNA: TGTGCCAGCTCACCAGAGGGATCTGGAAACACCATATATTTT. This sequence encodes CASSPEGSGNTIYF.

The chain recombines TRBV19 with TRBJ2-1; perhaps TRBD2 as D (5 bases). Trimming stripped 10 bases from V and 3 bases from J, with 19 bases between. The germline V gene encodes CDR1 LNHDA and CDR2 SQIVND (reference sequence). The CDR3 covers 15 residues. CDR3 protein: CATRRAADSYNEQFF. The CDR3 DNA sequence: TGTGCCACCAGGAGAGCGGCCGATAGCTACAATGAGCAGTTCTTC.

CDR3 amino acids: CAWSLPSAGVNEQFF. CDR3 nucleotides: TGTGCCTGGAGCCTTCCTAGCGCGGGCGTCAATGAGCAGTTCTTC. This sequence joins TRBV30 and TRBJ2-1; TRBD2 is a possible D gene (6 bases). Per the germline V gene, CDR1 is GTSNPN and CDR2 is SVGIG (reference sequence). The CDR3 sequence is 15 residues long. V was shortened by 3 bases and J by 6 bases, with 18 bases between the two germline ends. The full variable domain, in which reference TRBV30 and TRBJ2-1 provide the parts outside the CDR3, is SQTIHQWPATLVQPVGSPLSLECTVEGTSNPNLYWYRQAAGRGLQLLFYSVGIGQISSEVPQNLSASRPQDRQFILSSKKLLLSDSGFYLCAWSLPSAGVNEQFFGPGTRLTVL.

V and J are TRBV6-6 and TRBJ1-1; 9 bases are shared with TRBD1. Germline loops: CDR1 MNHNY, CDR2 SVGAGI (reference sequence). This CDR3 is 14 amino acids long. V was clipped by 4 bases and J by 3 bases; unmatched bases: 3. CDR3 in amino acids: CASSWRQGDTEAFF. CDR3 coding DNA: TGTGCCAGCAGTTGGAGACAGGGGGACACTGAAGCTTTCTTT.

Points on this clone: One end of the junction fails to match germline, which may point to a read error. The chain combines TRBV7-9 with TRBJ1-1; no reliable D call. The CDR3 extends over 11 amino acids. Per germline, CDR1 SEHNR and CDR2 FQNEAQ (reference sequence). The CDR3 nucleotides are TGTTCCAGCAGCTTTTCAGACTGGGCTTTCTTT. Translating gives CSSSFSDWAFF.

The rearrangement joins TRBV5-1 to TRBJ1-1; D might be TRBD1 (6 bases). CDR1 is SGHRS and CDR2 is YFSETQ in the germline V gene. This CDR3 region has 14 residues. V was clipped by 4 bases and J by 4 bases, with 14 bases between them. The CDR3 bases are TGCGCCAGCAGCGGCGGACAGCAACTCACTGAAGCTTTCTTT. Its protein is CASSGGQQLTEAFF.

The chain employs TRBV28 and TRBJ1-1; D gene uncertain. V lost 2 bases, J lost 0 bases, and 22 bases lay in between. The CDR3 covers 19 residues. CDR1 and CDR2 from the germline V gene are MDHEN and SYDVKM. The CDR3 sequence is CASSLIDLLVNQVNTEAFF. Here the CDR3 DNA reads TGTGCCAGCAGTTTAATCGACCTTTTGGTAAACCAGGTGAACACTGAAGCTTTCTTT. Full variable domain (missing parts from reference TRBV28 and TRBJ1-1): DVKVTQSSRYLVKRTGEKVFLECVQDMDHENMFWYRQDPGLGLRLIYFSYDVKMKEKGDIPEGYSVSREKKERFSLILESASTNQTSMYLCASSLIDLLVNQVNTEAFFGQGTRLTVV.

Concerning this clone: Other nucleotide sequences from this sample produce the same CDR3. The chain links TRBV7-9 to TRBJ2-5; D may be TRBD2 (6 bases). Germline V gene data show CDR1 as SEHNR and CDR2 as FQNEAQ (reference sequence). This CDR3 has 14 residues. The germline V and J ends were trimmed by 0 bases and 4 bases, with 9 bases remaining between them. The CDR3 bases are TGTGCCAGCAGCTTAGCGGGAGGAGGAGAGACCCAGTACTTC. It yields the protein CASSLAGGGETQYF.

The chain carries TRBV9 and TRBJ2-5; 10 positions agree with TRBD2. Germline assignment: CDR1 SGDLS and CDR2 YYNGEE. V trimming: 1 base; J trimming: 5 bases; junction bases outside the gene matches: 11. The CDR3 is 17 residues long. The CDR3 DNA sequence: TGTGCCAGCAGCGTATATATCGGGGCTAGCGGGGGTGAGACCCAGTACTTC. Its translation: CASSVYIGASGGETQYF.

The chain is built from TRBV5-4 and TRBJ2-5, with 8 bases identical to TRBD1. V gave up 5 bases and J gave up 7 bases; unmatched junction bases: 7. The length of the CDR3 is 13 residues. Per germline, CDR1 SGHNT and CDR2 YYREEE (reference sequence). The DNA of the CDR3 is TGTGCCAGCAGTCCGGACAGGGAAGGGACCCAGTACTTC. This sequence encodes CASSPDREGTQYF.

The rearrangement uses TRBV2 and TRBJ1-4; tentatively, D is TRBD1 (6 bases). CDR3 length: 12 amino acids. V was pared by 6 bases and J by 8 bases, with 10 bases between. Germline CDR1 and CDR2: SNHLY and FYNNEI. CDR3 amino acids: CASSSGGEKLFF. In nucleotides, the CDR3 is TGTGCCAGCAGCAGCGGGGGCGAAAAACTGTTTTTT.

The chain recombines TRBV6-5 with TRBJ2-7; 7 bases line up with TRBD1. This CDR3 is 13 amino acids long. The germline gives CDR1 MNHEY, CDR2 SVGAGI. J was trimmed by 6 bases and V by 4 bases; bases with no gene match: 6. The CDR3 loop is CASSLGQATEQYF. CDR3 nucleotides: TGTGCCAGCAGTTTAGGACAGGCGACCGAGCAGTACTTC.

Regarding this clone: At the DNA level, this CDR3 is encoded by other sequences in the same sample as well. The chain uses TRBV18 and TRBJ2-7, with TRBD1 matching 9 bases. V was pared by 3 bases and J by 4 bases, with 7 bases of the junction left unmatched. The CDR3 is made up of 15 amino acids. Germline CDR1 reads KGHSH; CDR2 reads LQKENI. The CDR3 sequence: CASSPPGQGLYEQYF. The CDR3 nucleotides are TGTGCCAGCTCACCCCCGGGACAGGGACTATACGAGCAGTACTTC.

The chain's CDR3 is CASSVYLAGGGETQYF. CDR3 sequence (DNA): TGTGCCAGCAGCGTCTATTTAGCGGGAGGAGGGGAGACCCAGTACTTC. This chain joins TRBV7-2 and TRBJ2-5, with 10 bases fitting TRBD2. The germline V gene encodes CDR1 SGHTA and CDR2 FQGNSA. The CDR3 is 16 amino acids. The J segment lost 5 bases and the V segment lost 5 bases, leaving 11 bases of the junction unmatched.

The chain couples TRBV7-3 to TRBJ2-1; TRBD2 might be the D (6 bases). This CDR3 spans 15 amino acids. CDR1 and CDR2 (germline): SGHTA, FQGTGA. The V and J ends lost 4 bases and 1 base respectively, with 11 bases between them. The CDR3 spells CASSSSSVSYNEQFF. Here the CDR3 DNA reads TGTGCCAGCAGCTCATCTAGCGTATCCTACAATGAGCAGTTCTTC.

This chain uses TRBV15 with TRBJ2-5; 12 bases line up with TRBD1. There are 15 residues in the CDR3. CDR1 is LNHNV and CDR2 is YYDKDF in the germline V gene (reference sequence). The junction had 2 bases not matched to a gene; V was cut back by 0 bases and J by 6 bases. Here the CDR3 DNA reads TGTGCCACCAGCAGAGAGGGACAGGGGGCAAAGACCCAGTACTTC. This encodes CATSREGQGAKTQYF.

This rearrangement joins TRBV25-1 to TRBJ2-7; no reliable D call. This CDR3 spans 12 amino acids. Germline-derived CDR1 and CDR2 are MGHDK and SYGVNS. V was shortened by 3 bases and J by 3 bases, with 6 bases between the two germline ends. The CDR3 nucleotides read TGTGCCAGCAGTGACAGGAACTACGAGCAGTACTTC. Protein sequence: CASSDRNYEQYF.

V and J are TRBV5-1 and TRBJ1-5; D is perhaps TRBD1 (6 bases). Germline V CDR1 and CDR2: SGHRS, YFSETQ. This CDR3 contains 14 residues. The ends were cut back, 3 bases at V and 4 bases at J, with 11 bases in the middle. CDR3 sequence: CASSYGTPNQPQHF. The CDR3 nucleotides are TGCGCCAGCAGCTACGGGACACCGAATCAGCCCCAGCATTTT.

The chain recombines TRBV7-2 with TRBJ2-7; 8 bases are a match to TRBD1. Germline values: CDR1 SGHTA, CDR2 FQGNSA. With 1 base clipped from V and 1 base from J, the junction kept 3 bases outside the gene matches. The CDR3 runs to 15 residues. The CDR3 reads CASSLGGDRSYEQYF. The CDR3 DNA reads TGTGCCAGCAGCTTAGGAGGGGACAGGTCCTACGAGCAGTACTTC.

CDR3 residues: CASSPSSTYNSPLHF. CDR3 bases: TGTGCCAGCTCACCATCCAGTACCTATAATTCACCCCTCCACTTT. J is TRBJ1-6 and V is TRBV18; no definite D call. This CDR3 is built from 15 residues. V dropped 2 bases and J dropped 2 bases, with 7 bases sitting between them. Per germline, CDR1 KGHSH and CDR2 LQKENI.

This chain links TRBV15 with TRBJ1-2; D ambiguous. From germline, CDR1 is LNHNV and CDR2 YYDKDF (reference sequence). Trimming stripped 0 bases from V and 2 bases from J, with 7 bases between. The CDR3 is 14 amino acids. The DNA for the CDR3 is TGTGCCACCAGCAGAGATCCGTTGAACTATGGCTACACCTTC. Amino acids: CATSRDPLNYGYTF. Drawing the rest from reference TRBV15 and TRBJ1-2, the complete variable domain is DAMVIQNPRYQVTQFGKPVTLSCSQTLNHNVMYWYQQKSSQAPKLLFHYYDKDFNNEADTPDNFQSRRPNTSFCFLDIRSPGLGDTAMYLCATSRDPLNYGYTFGSGTRLTVV.

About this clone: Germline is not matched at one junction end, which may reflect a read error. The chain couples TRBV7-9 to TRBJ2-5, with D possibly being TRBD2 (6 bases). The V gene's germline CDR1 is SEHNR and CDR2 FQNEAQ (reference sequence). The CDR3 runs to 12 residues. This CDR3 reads CSSSSSVETQYF. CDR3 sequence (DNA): TGTTCCAGCAGCTCTAGCGTCGAGACCCAGTACTTC.